This T cell receptor beta chain was sequenced during a study of breast tumors, draining lymph nodes, adjacent tissues. Findings and caveats of the study: The lymph node origin of tumor T cells was framed as consistent with a hypothesis, not demonstrated. Tumor and nontumor repertoires were significantly more similar in luminal-like than in basal-like breast cancer.

Breast cancer patients provided tissue from their axillary draining lymph nodes. This clonotype appeared many times. What it recognizes is unknown. J was trimmed by 2 bases and V by 7 bases; bases with no gene match: 5. The CDR3 consists of 14 residues. Using its own MiXCR run on the multiplex PCR reads, TCRdb lists one record per CDR3 protein. The sample has under 150,000 distinct CDR3 sequences; around 24% are singletons. Source material: axillary lymph node tissue. This sequence joins TRBV12-3 or TRBV12-4 and TRBJ1-3; TRBD1 agrees at 7 bases. The source of this sequence is a female donor with breast cancer. Some clones in this sample may be carry-over from other donors' samples. CDR3 protein: CASTVDRAGNTIYF. The CDR3 DNA sequence: TGTGCCAGCACCGTTGACAGGGCTGGAAACACCATATATTTT.